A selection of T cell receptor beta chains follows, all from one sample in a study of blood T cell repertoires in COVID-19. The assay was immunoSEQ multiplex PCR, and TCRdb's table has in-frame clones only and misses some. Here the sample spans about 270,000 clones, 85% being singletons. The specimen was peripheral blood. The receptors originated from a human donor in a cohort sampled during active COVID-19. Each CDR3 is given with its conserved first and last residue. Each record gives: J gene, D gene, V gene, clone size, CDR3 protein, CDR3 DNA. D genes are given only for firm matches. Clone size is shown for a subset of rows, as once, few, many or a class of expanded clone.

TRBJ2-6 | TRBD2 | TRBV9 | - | CASSETLAGGSGANVLTF | TGTGCCAGCAGCGAAACACTAGCGGGAGGGTCTGGGGCCAACGTCCTGACTTTC
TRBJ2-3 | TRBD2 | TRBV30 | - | CARTRTSALSDTQYF | TGTGCCCGAACCCGGACTAGCGCGCTGTCAGATACGCAGTATTTT
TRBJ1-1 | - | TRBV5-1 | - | CASTAQENTEAFF | TGCGCCAGCACCGCACAGGAGAACACTGAAGCTTTCTTT
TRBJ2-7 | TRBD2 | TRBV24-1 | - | CATSDNGRAETQYF | TGTGCCACCAGTGATAACGGGAGGGCGGAAACGCAGTACTTC
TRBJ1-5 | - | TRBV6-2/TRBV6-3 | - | CASSYSGQGHQPQHF | TGTGCCAGCAGTTACTCCGGGCAGGGCCATCAGCCCCAGCATTTT
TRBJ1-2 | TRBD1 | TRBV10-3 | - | CAISAPGTGAYGYTF | TGTGCCATCAGTGCACCCGGGACAGGGGCTTATGGCTACACCTTC
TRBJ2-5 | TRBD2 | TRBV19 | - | CASSTGTSGYETQYF | TGTGCCAGTAGTACCGGGACTAGTGGTTACGAGACCCAGTACTTC
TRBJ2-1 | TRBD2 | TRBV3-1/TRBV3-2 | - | CASSQRTSGRWGEQFF | TGTGCCAGCAGCCAACGGACTAGCGGGAGGTGGGGTGAGCAGTTCTTC
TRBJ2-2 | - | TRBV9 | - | CASSDRYTGELFF | TGTGCCAGCAGCGACAGATATACCGGGGAGCTGTTTTTT
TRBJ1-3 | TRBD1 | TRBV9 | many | CASSAGQRSGNTIYF | TGTGCCAGCAGCGCGGGACAGAGGTCTGGAAACACCATATATTTT
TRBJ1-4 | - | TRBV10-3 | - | CAISEATPTQGEKLFF | TGTGCCATCAGTGAGGCGACACCAACGCAGGGTGAAAAACTGTTTTTT
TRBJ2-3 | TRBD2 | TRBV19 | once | CASSPRSGSSDTQYF | TGTGCCAGTAGTCCACGCAGCGGGAGTAGCGATACGCAGTATTTT
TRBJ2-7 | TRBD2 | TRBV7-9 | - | CASSFLAGAWDEQYF | TGTGCCAGCAGCTTCCTAGCGGGCGCTTGGGACGAGCAGTACTTC
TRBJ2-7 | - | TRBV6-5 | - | CASRNRGGNSYEQYF | TGTGCCAGCAGAAACCGAGGGGGTAACTCCTACGAGCAGTACTTC
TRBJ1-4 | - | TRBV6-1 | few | CASSEAGGSNEKLFF | TGTGCCAGCAGTGAAGCTGGAGGGAGTAATGAAAAACTGTTTTTT
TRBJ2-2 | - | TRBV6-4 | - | CASSGSPGTGELFF | TGTGCCAGCAGTGGGAGCCCGGGCACCGGGGAGCTGTTTTTT
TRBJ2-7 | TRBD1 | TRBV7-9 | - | CASSLDTGGYEQYF | TGTGCCAGCAGCTTGGATACAGGGGGCTACGAGCAGTACTTC
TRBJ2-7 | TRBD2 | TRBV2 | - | CASSDKSGLDSYEQYF | TGTGCCAGCAGTGACAAATCGGGACTAGACTCCTACGAGCAGTACTTC
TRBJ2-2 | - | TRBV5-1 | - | CASSLAPTGELFF | TGCGCCAGCAGCTTGGCTCCTACCGGGGAGCTGTTTTTT
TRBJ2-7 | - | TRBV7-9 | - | CASSPRQGAYEQYF | TGTGCCAGCAGCCCACGACAAGGGGCCTACGAGCAGTACTTC
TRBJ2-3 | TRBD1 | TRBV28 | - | CASSHRQGGTDTQYF | TGTGCCAGCAGTCATAGACAGGGGGGGACAGATACGCAGTATTTT
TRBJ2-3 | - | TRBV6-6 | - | CASSYPKGGATDTQYF | TGTGCCAGCAGTTACCCGAAAGGGGGAGCCACAGATACGCAGTATTTT
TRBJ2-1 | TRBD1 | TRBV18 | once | CASSTGGNNEQFF | TGTGCCAGCTCAACAGGGGGAAACAATGAGCAGTTCTTC
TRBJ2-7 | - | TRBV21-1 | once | CATTSFTDEQYF | TGTGCCACGACTAGCTTTACCGACGAGCAGTACTTC
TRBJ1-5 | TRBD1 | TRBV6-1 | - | CASSESGTGGGQPQHF | TGTGCCAGCAGTGAATCTGGGACAGGGGGCGGTCAGCCCCAGCATTTT
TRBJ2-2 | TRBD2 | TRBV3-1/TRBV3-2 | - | CASSQGLARAGELFF | TGTGCCAGCAGCCAGGGACTAGCCCGAGCCGGGGAGCTGTTTTTT
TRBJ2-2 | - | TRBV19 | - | CASRNWQGRTGELFF | TGTGCCAGTAGGAACTGGCAGGGAAGGACCGGGGAGCTGTTTTTT
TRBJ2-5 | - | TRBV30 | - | CAWSNQETQYF | TGTGCCTGGAGCAATCAAGAGACCCAGTACTTC
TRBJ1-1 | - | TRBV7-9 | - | CASSPDEGVWTEAFF | TGTGCCAGCAGCCCAGATGAAGGGGTTTGGACTGAAGCTTTCTTT
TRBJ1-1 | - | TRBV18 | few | CASSPAGNTEAFF | TGTGCCAGCTCACCAGCGGGGAACACTGAAGCTTTCTTT
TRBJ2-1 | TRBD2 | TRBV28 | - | CASSFTRASGSNEQFF | TGTGCCAGCAGTTTCACCCGGGCTAGCGGGAGTAATGAGCAGTTCTTC
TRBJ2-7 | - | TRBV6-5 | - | CASSYSRPPSIYEQYF | TGTGCCAGCAGTTACTCGCGCCCCCCCTCTATCTACGAGCAGTACTTC
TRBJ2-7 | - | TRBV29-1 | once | CSVGRLAEGGDEQYF | TGCAGCGTTGGCCGCCTTGCCGAGGGCGGCGACGAGCAGTACTTC
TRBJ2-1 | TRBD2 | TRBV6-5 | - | CAATGTSPNEQFF | TGTGCCGCCACCGGGACTAGCCCTAATGAGCAGTTCTTC
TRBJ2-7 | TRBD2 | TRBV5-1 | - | CASSTSGSSYEQYF | TGCGCCAGCAGCACTAGCGGGTCGTCCTACGAGCAGTACTTC
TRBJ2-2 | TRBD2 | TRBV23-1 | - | CASVHVTSGRARTGELFF | TGCGCCAGCGTTCACGTCACTAGCGGGAGGGCCCGCACCGGGGAGCTGTTTTTT
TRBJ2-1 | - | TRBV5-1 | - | CASSADSPNEQFF | TGCGCCAGCAGCGCGGACAGCCCCAATGAGCAGTTCTTC
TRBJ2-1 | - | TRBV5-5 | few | CASSLVGRYNEQFF | TGTGCCAGCAGCTTGGTTGGCAGGTACAATGAGCAGTTCTTC
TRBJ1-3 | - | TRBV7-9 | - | CASSLGQQVGNTIYF | TGTGCCAGCAGCTTAGGCCAGCAGGTGGGAAACACCATATATTTT
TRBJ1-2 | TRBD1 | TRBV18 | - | CASSPPTGRYGYTF | TGTGCCAGCTCACCACCGACAGGGAGGTATGGCTACACCTTC
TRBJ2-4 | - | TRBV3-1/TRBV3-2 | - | CASSQGATGLAKNIQYF | TGTGCCAGCAGCCAAGGGGCAACAGGTCTAGCCAAAAACATTCAGTACTTC
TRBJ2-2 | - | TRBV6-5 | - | CASSYSSLLNTGELFF | TGTGCCAGCAGTTACTCGAGTCTGCTAAACACCGGGGAGCTGTTTTTT
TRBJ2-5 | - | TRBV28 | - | CASSSVEEGPQETQYF | TGTGCCAGCAGTTCTGTAGAGGAGGGGCCTCAAGAGACCCAGTACTTC
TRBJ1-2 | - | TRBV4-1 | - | CASRSYLRDYGYTF | TGCGCCAGCAGATCCTACCTCAGGGACTATGGCTACACCTTC
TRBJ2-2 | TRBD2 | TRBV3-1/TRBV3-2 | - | CASSQVSGSTGELFF | TGTGCCAGCAGCCAAGTGAGCGGGAGCACCGGGGAGCTGTTTTTT
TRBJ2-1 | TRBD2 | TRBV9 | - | CASSVSGRINEQFF | TGTGCCAGCAGCGTCAGCGGGAGGATCAATGAGCAGTTCTTC
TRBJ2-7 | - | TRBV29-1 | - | CSVSPRPSGDEQYF | TGCAGCGTCAGTCCCAGGCCCTCGGGAGATGAGCAGTACTTC